The entry below gives a single TCR beta chain sequence along with its context. Its cognate antigen has yet to be identified. One base away there is no much larger clone; base qualities are not given. This sample was taken from a study of cytomegalovirus exposure and HLA in healthy donors (dated by TCRdb to about 2017). Study-wide context: According to an earlier analysis of 587 of the donors, some 180 million T cells yielded 117 million unique TCR beta sequences and 250 to 350 Gb of sequence data. Of the 398 genotyped donors, 65% to 90% fell in the genetic ancestry cluster associated with self-reported Caucasian donors. The study used immunosequencing to profile the T cell repertoires of under 700 subjects and linked those repertoires to cytomegalovirus serostatus. To predict cytomegalovirus infection status, the study brought together high-throughput TCR immunosequencing, statistical association of individual TCRs with disease status, and machine learning. The number of typed donors differed by locus: about 620-640 for A, B, C, DRB1 and DQB1; 522 for DQA1; 606 for DPA1; and about 450 for DPB1. To decide whether each TCR beta V gene segment behaved as functional or pseudogenic, an earlier analysis of some 600 of the donors relied on high-throughput TCR beta sequencing. A later genetic analysis used genome-wide SNP genotypes for about 55% of the 666 donors, treating that subset as a discovery cohort. Both class I and class II loci were covered by HLA typing, at four-digit resolution. The study was designed to test whether signatures of past pathogen exposure could be identified by cataloging public T cell receptors. Donor age, sex, ethnicity and CMV serostatus were compiled alongside the repertoire data. About five DR-DQ haplotypes were treated as single units for association and clustering because of strong linkage in the cohort. Across approximately 400 genotyped donors of the cohort, an average of roughly 200,000 unique TCR beta nucleotide sequences per donor were sequenced, and approximately 19% of those sequences were non-productive. Rather than drawing on any new phenotypic data, the later analysis identified candidate immune exposures from TCR beta sequences and the way those sequences occurred across donors. Roughly 300 gigabases of sequencing data and 78 million or so unique TCR sequences were included in an early release covering several hundred HLA-typed donors. A later analysis re-examined previously published TCR beta repertoires from roughly 650 donors and added high-resolution HLA genotyping to investigate patterns of TCR occurrence. All discovery cohort repertoires had been generated using a single sequencing platform. Along with the approximately 670-subject first cohort, a separate validation cohort of approximately 110 different subjects was used. Here is what the overall study found, with its caveats: Some IMGT-functional V segments, including TRBV6-2 and TRBV6-3, could not be told apart with the 87-base-pair reads, so those segments were excluded. Three of the identified cytomegalovirus-associated TCR beta chains were confirmed in vitro to be specific for cytomegalovirus antigens. The sequencing pipeline was judged likely to have produced a cluster of highly shared sequence variants as a technical artifact. The study gave a list of some 150 TCR beta chains associated with cytomegalovirus. While some public TCRs were present in many individuals, most TCR sequences turned up only very rarely across donors. In a later genetic analysis, fewer N-insertions in productive TCRs were reported among donors in an Asian-associated ancestry cluster than the roughly 710-donor mean. It was suggested by the authors that the approach could potentially be generalized to other disease states and immunological phenotypes. Strong co-occurrence of HLA alleles, especially DR and DQ, made assigning TCR associations to individual alleles difficult. Compared with equally common non-associated chains, HLA-associated TCR beta chains in a later analysis were more clonally expanded and had lower generation probabilities. Because some donors lacked HLA typing at each locus, the association tests relied only on the typed subset. A later genetic analysis associated a missense DCLRE1C variant with V-gene and J-gene trimming of TCR beta chains, and an independent cohort replicated the association. A later analysis found that most CMV-associated TCR beta chains appeared HLA-restricted, with HLA associations seemingly driven largely by CMV exposure. Some 16 rarely observed V segments, including chromosome 9 orphons, were excluded from the earlier analysis of just under 600 of the donors because counts were too low. The presence/absence analyses assumed that sequencing depth was roughly uniform across donors, and that assumption may not be true. Linkage disequilibrium might explain the correlated functional status among segregating V segments, but an unknown experimental factor could not be excluded. For the cohort, immune exposure information was limited to CMV serostatus. An earlier analysis of some 590 of the donors showed that most TCR beta V segments appeared in productive rearrangements either about 87% or about 30% of the time, which broadly matched IMGT annotations. According to a later analysis, parvovirus B19, influenza, CMV and Epstein-Barr virus appeared linked to several top co-occurrence clusters. The cohort was sequenced for TCR beta chains only, and without alpha or paired-chain data the features that could be detected were limited. According to a later analysis, TCR association rates differed among HLA loci, with DRB1 alleles showing the most associated TCRs and HLA-C alleles showing the fewest. The classifier was reported to diagnose cytomegalovirus status with high specificity and sensitivity in both the original and validation cohorts. At a false discovery rate of 0.05, a later analysis linked fewer than 20,000 TCR beta sequences to specific HLA alleles. A further reported finding was that TCR beta sequences accurately predicted the HLA-A and HLA-B alleles for most subjects in the first cohort.

Relative to germline, V is 4 bases shorter and J is 2 bases shorter, with 18 bases between their ends. From its cysteine to its phenylalanine, the CDR3 spans 16 amino acids. Only the CDR3 part of the read is kept: 48 bases, read in frame from the first base. CDR1 is given as LNHDA and CDR2 as SQIVND, both from the germline V gene (reference sequence). In total, roughly 670 healthy bone marrow donors made up the cohort. At the time of sampling, every cohort member was nominally healthy, though immune exposures that went unrecorded were likely present. The donor was CMV seronegative and was included in the group of a few hundred seronegative cohort members. Each donor provided a peripheral blood sample, and peripheral blood mononuclear cells were used for TCR beta sequencing. Genomic DNA was extracted from the blood cell samples with the Qiagen DNeasy Blood Extraction Kit. Library prep was done by the immunoSEQ multiplex PCR assay. For the multiplex PCR, a mixture combining 60 forward primers for TCR Vbeta segments and 13 reverse primers for TCR Jbeta segments was used. The CDR3 region of rearranged TCR beta genes was amplified from genomic DNA with a multiplex PCR assay. Amplified TCR beta libraries were sequenced as 87-base-pair reads on the Illumina HiSeq System. The original pipeline was this. A later analysis counted about 80 million unique TCR beta chains across the roughly 700 repertoires, and 9.5 million to 11 million of these chains were shared by at least two donors. Raw reads were error-corrected and collapsed into unique sequences by a nearest-neighbor algorithm in which closely related sequences were merged to remove PCR and sequencing errors. Alignment of CDR3 sequences to IMGT reference sequences was used to assign V, D and J gene segments. Each retained sequence needed at least a six-nucleotide match to both a V gene segment and a J gene segment. Rearrangements were classified as productive when the CDR3 lacked stop codons and remained in frame with V and J, and all other rearrangements were classified as non-productive. Following IMGT convention, CDR3 was defined as the stretch from the second conserved V-encoded cysteine to the conserved J-encoded phenylalanine. The earlier analysis of roughly 590 of the donors excluded any sequence lacking an unambiguous match to a single V gene segment. An earlier analysis of several hundred of the donors called V segments functional above 56.7% productive rearrangements and segregating when the between-donor standard deviation exceeded 5%. To diagnose cytomegalovirus status from the catalog of TCR beta chain sequences, a statistical classification framework was built. A later analysis assigned V and J genes by comparing TCR nucleotide sequences with IMGT/GENE-DB human TR gene sequences. In a later analysis, CDR3 sequences and most-parsimonious VDJ recombination scenarios were assigned using the TCRdist pipeline. In a later analysis, each TCR beta chain was defined by its CDR3 amino acid sequence together with its V-gene family, and reads without a unique V-gene family were excluded. To address suspected cross-contamination and a sequencing artifact, a later analysis removed a few hundred highly shared, low-generation-probability nucleotide sequences. For each public chain, a later analysis derived a clonal expansion index from normalized ranks of inferred template counts within each repertoire. Generation probabilities in a later analysis came from a VDJ recombination model fitted to out-of-frame rearrangements, and those results were checked against IGoR. In a later analysis, hypergeometric tests were used to score TCR-TCR, TCR-HLA and TCR-CMV co-occurrence, with a repertoire-size bias correction applied to TCR pairs. To estimate false discovery rates, a later analysis permuted the HLA or CMV assignments 20 times. A later analysis grouped co-occurring TCRs with DBSCAN, adding TCRdist sequence similarity when clustering within HLA-allele-positive subsets. Repertoires with fewer than 30,000 or more than 120,000 public chains were left out of co-occurrence clustering, as were about 5 repertoires with anomalous nucleotide sharing. Held by TCRdb, this immuneACCESS table contains in-frame sequences only and omits some clones. Under half of the omission traces to an unresolved V gene where checked; the cause of the rest is unknown. Clone size and V and J calls were adopted from that table, with D and trimming inferred from the DNA. The sample table records around 150,000 clones; around a tenth of these occur just once. Approximately 1.8% of the sample is held by the ten biggest clonotypes.

The rearranged chain carries TRBV19 and TRBJ2-7; 7 matching bases give a weak D call of TRBD2. This receptor was identified in a male donor in good health and CMV-seronegative. Sequencing was carried out using PBMCs. The DNA is TGTGCCAGTAGTAAACGGGGGGCCGCCAGTACCTACGAGCAGTACTTC. Its translation is CASSKRGAASTYEQYF.